The clone carrying this T cell receptor (beta chain) is labeled as large. Treatment specified: oral pan-JAK inhibitor, 5-10 mg twice daily. It was from alopecia areata patients that lesional scalp punch biopsies and peripheral blood were collected. After isolation, RNA underwent reverse transcription to generate cDNA as the sequencing template. The table came from immunoSEQ multiplex PCR; TCRdb's copy has only in-frame clones and leaves some out. In the table there are about 42,000 clones, 55% to 75% of which are singletons. This specimen comes from a study of CD8+ T cells in alopecia areata. The V segment lost 5 bases and the J segment 3 bases; nucleotides outside the gene matches: 7. The CDR3 is 15 amino acids. Germline V lookup: CDR1 SGDLS, CDR2 YYNGEE.

The chain recombines TRBV9 with TRBJ2-2; 7 bases line up with TRBD1. This sequence was found in a human donor with alopecia areata. Here the sequenced sample was CD8+ T cells sorted from blood, taken at week 4, from a patient treated with tofacitinib. CDR3 sequence: CASSQQGTYTGELFF. The DNA of the CDR3 is TGTGCCAGCAGTCAACAGGGGACGTACACCGGGGAGCTGTTTTTT. Using reference TRBV9 and TRBJ2-2 for the parts outside the CDR3, the full variable domain is DSGVTQTPKHLITATGQRVTLRCSPRSGDLSVYWYQQSLDQGLQFLIQYYNGEERAKGNILERFSAQQFPDLHSELNLSSLELGDSALYFCASSQQGTYTGELFFGEGSRLTVL.